Below, 10 T cell receptor beta chains from the same sample are listed, as sequenced in a study of shared T cell receptors in the human thymus. This table comes from immunoSEQ multiplex PCR, and its TCRdb copy is limited to in-frame clones, with some not included. The sample has about 660,000 clones; over 75% are singletons. These records were also assigned to another study, of human thymus T cells.

The specimen sequenced was thymocytes. These receptors were taken from a boy less than two years old with a congenital heart defect.

This rearrangement joins TRBV28 to TRBJ2-5; 7 nucleotides align to TRBD1. Trimming took 5 bases from V and 4 from J; bases not matched to a gene: 7. In germline, CDR1 is MDHEN, CDR2 SYDVKM. The CDR3 has 14 residues. CDR3 coding DNA: TGTGCCAGCAGTATCTGGACAGGTGGAGAGACCCAGTACTTC. Encoded protein: CASSIWTGGETQYF. The full variable domain, rest sourced from reference TRBV28 and TRBJ2-5, is DVKVTQSSRYLVKRTGEKVFLECVQDMDHENMFWYRQDPGLGLRLIYFSYDVKMKEKGDIPEGYSVSREKKERFSLILESASTNQTSMYLCASSIWTGGETQYFGPGTRLLVL.

This rearrangement joins TRBV7-9 to TRBJ2-7; 11 bases are a match to TRBD1. Germline V lookup: CDR1 SEHNR, CDR2 FQNEAQ (reference sequence). This CDR3 has 18 amino acids. V gave up 3 bases and J gave up 2 bases; unmatched junction bases: 12. The CDR3 DNA follows: TGTGCCAGCAGCTTGAGGACAGGGGGCGCGGGAGGGCCCTACGAGCAGTACTTC. Encoded protein: CASSLRTGGAGGPYEQYF.

This rearrangement joins TRBV5-1 to TRBJ2-7, with 8 nucleotides matching TRBD1. Germline CDR1 is SGHRS and CDR2 is YFSETQ. The J segment lost 3 bases and the V segment lost 4 bases, leaving 12 bases of the junction unmatched. The CDR3 contains 16 residues. As DNA, the CDR3 is TGCGCCAGCAGCCCCGTAAGGGACAGGATTTTCTACGAGCAGTACTTC. Its protein is CASSPVRDRIFYEQYF.

The rearrangement uses TRBV5-1 and TRBJ1-1; 10 bases are shared with TRBD1. There are 15 residues in the CDR3. Germline V gene sequence: CDR1 SGHRS, CDR2 YFSETQ. The J segment lost 3 bases and the V segment lost 4 bases, leaving 6 bases of the junction unmatched. The CDR3 bases are TGCGCCAGCAGCCCCCGGACAGGGGGTCACACTGAAGCTTTCTTT. It yields the protein CASSPRTGGHTEAFF.

This chain joins TRBV29-1 and TRBJ2-2, with D possibly TRBD2 on 5 matching bases. Trimming cost V 2 bases and J 7 bases, with 14 bases left between them. Germline V gene data show CDR1 as SQVTM and CDR2 as ANQGSEA. This CDR3 region has 14 residues. CDR3 DNA sequence: TGCAGCGTTGAAAGGGATCAGCGGATCGGGGAGCTGTTTTTT. Translation: CSVERDQRIGELFF.

This clone was counted a single time. The chain links TRBV11-2 to TRBJ2-3; tentative D call: TRBD2 (5 bases). V lost 7 bases and J lost 5, with 10 bases in between. This CDR3 is built from 12 residues. Per germline, CDR1 SGHAT and CDR2 FQNNGV. CDR3 bases: TGTGCCAGCACCGCCGAGGGAGATACGCAGTATTTT. It codes for CASTAEGDTQYF.

The chain couples TRBV7-6 to TRBJ2-4; the D gene is possibly TRBD2 (6 bases). Looked up from germline, CDR1 is SGHVS and CDR2 is FNYEAQ. Trimming took off 5 bases at V and 0 bases at J, with 26 bases between the two ends. This CDR3 is 20 amino acids long. The CDR3, as DNA: TGTGCCAGCAGCCCTAGCGCAGGGAAAGGTTGGAGGTTAGCCAAAAACATTCAGTACTTC. This sequence encodes CASSPSAGKGWRLAKNIQYF.

The genes are TRBV5-4 and TRBJ2-2; 7 bases are a match to TRBD2. This CDR3 has 15 amino acids. The germline CDR1 and CDR2 sequences are SGHNT and YYREEE (reference sequence). V was clipped by 4 bases and J by 4 bases; unmatched bases: 7. CDR3 nucleotides: TGTGCCAGCAGCCCCCGACAGCGGGGCACCGGGGAGCTGTTTTTT. It is translated as CASSPRQRGTGELFF.

The chain employs TRBV28 and TRBJ2-7; D might be TRBD2 (7 bases). Trimming shortened V by 5 bases and J by 2 bases, and 28 bases separated the two germline ends. The CDR3 consists of 19 residues. From germline, CDR1 is MDHEN and CDR2 SYDVKM. The CDR3 here is CASSPPGRQGRIVPYEQYF. CDR3 coding DNA: TGTGCCAGCAGTCCACCCGGGAGGCAGGGGCGAATAGTCCCCTACGAGCAGTACTTC.

This clone has just one count. The chain employs TRBV28 and TRBJ1-2, with D perhaps TRBD1 (6 bases). V lost 5 bases and J lost 9, with 22 bases in between. Germline V lookup: CDR1 MDHEN, CDR2 SYDVKM. The CDR3 spans 15 residues. CDR3 bases: TGTGCCAGCAGTACAACTCGCCCAGGGGAAGAGAGCTACACCTTC. Translation: CASSTTRPGEESYTF.